Listed here are 20 T cell receptor beta chains from one sample, sequenced in a study of blood T cell repertoires in COVID-19. Produced via immunoSEQ multiplex PCR; TCRdb's table is partial and in-frame only. The data contain roughly 100,000 clones, roughly 80% of them singletons. Sequencing used peripheral blood. Receptors originate from an elderly woman with active or convalescent COVID-19.

The chain uses TRBV4-2 and TRBJ2-5, with 11 bases identical to TRBD2. The CDR3 has 18 residues. Germline loops: CDR1 LGHNA, CDR2 YNFKEQ. Unmatched junction bases numbered 9, after V lost 0 bases and J lost 3 bases. In nucleotides, the CDR3 is TGTGCCAGCAGCCAAGAATTAGCGGGGGGGCGGACCAAAGAGACCCAGTACTTC. Translating gives CASSQELAGGRTKETQYF.

The rearrangement uses TRBV19 and TRBJ1-5, with D hard to call. V was shortened by 3 bases and J by 5 bases, with 8 bases between the two germline ends. This CDR3 is 13 amino acids long. CDR1 LNHDA and CDR2 SQIVND come from the germline V gene (reference sequence). The CDR3 nucleotides are TGTGCCAGTAGTATTAGGCGGGATCAGCCCCAGCATTTT. Its protein is CASSIRRDQPQHF.

The rearrangement joins TRBV7-2 to TRBJ1-5; 9 nucleotides align to TRBD1. Germline V gene sequence: CDR1 SGHTA, CDR2 FQGNSA. The CDR3 sequence is 14 residues long. Trimming took 5 bases from V and 9 from J; bases not matched to a gene: 8. DNA for the CDR3: TGTGCCAGCAGCACACAGGGGGCGGCATTGCCCCAGCATTTT. This gives the protein CASSTQGAALPQHF.

The chain is built from TRBV29-1 and TRBJ1-2; no clear D. CDR3 length: 13 residues. Germline V gene data show CDR1 as SQVTM and CDR2 as ANQGSEA. Trimming shortened V by 0 bases and J by 4 bases, and 9 bases separated the two germline ends. The CDR3 DNA sequence: TGCAGCGTTGAAGATCGGTCGTTCTATGGCTACACCTTC. It yields the protein CSVEDRSFYGYTF. The complete variable domain, with remaining parts taken from reference TRBV29-1 and TRBJ1-2, reads SAVISQKPSRDICQRGTSLTIQCQVDSQVTMMFWYRQQPGQSLTLIATANQGSEATYESGFVIDKFPISRPNLTFSTLTVSNMSPEDSSIYLCSVEDRSFYGYTFGSGTRLTVV.

The rearrangement joins TRBV24-1 to TRBJ2-3; tentative D call: TRBD2 (5 bases). The CDR3 is made up of 17 amino acids. V was cut by 4 bases and J by 0 bases, with 16 bases left in between. Germline V gene sequence: CDR1 KGHDR, CDR2 SFDVKD. CDR3 loop: CATSDPGLASSTDTQYF. The CDR3 region has the DNA TGTGCCACCAGTGACCCTGGGCTAGCCTCAAGCACAGATACGCAGTATTTT.

The chain has TRBV12-3 or TRBV12-4 and TRBJ1-4; D is ambiguous. This CDR3 spans 13 amino acids. The V end was cut by 0 bases, the J end by 7 bases, with 6 bases between. CDR3 bases: TGTGCCAGCAGTTTAGCGCCGGGTGAAAAACTGTTTTTT. Amino acids: CASSLAPGEKLFF.

This chain uses TRBV6-6 with TRBJ2-2; a weak D match, TRBD2 (6 bases). Trimming stripped 7 bases from V and 0 bases from J, with 9 bases between. The CDR3 contains 14 residues. The germline V gene has CDR1 MNHNY and CDR2 SVGAGI (reference sequence). CDR3 protein: CASNWGANTGELFF. The CDR3 bases are TGTGCCAGCAATTGGGGGGCGAACACCGGGGAGCTGTTTTTT.

The chain recombines TRBV7-6 with TRBJ2-2; D is unresolved. The V end lost 2 bases, the J end lost 7 bases, and 5 bases lay between the germline ends. Germline V gene lookup returns CDR1 SGHVS and CDR2 FNYEAQ. The CDR3 has 12 residues. CDR3 sequence reads: CASSLSGGELFF. CDR3 DNA: TGTGCCAGCAGCTTATCGGGCGGGGAGCTGTTTTTT.

The chain is built from TRBV6-5 and TRBJ1-1; TRBD1 matches 7 bases. The germline CDR1 and CDR2 sequences are MNHEY and SVGAGI. V shed 2 bases and J 7 bases; nucleotides not matched to a gene: 7. CDR3 length equals 14 residues. CDR3 loop: CASSYRGQVSEAFF. Written as DNA, the CDR3 is TGTGCCAGCAGTTACAGGGGGCAAGTGAGTGAAGCTTTCTTT.

The V and J genes are TRBV3-1 (or the pseudogene TRBV3-2) and TRBJ2-1; perhaps TRBD1 as D (5 bases). The germline V gene has CDR1 LGHDT and CDR2 YNNKEL (reference sequence). V lost 4 bases and J lost 4, with 5 bases in between. The length of the CDR3 is 12 residues. CDR3 in amino acids: CASSRQYNEQFF. The CDR3, as DNA: TGTGCCAGCAGCCGACAGTACAATGAGCAGTTCTTC.

The chain combines TRBV5-5 with TRBJ1-1, with TRBD1 identical over 9 bases. The trim removed 4 bases at V and 5 bases at J, leaving 9 bases unmatched. Germline V gene lookup returns CDR1 SGHKS and CDR2 YYEKEE (reference sequence). The CDR3 totals 15 residues. The CDR3, as DNA: TGTGCCAGCAGCGTGCCCGGGACAGGGAGGACTGAAGCTTTCTTT. It translates to CASSVPGTGRTEAFF.

In this sample, this clone turned up a few times. The chain employs TRBV7-9 and TRBJ2-7, with 7 bases fitting TRBD2. V gave up 2 bases and J gave up 2 bases; unmatched junction bases: 3. There are 14 residues in the CDR3. CDR1 is SEHNR, CDR2 FQNEAQ, per germline (reference sequence). The CDR3 nucleotides are TGTGCCAGCAGCTTAAGCGGACTAGCCTACGAGCAGTACTTC. It is translated as CASSLSGLAYEQYF.

The rearrangement joins TRBV28 to TRBJ1-2, with D perhaps matching TRBD1 (5 bases). V was clipped by 3 bases and J by 7 bases, with 12 bases between them. CDR1 is MDHEN and CDR2 is SYDVKM in the germline V gene. The CDR3 is 13 residues long. In DNA form, the CDR3 reads TGTGCCAGCAGTTTCCTAGGGGCGCGTGGCTACACCTTC. Translating gives CASSFLGARGYTF.

This chain links TRBV11-2 with TRBJ2-7; D is undetermined. The CDR3 runs to 14 residues. V lost 5 bases, J lost 7 bases, and 18 bases lay in between. In germline, CDR1 is SGHAT, CDR2 FQNNGV. The DNA of the CDR3 is TGTGCCAGCAGCCCGTCAAGTCTCAGGCGTGAGCAGTACTTC. Its translation is CASSPSSLRREQYF.

The rearrangement joins TRBV19 to TRBJ1-1, with 7 bases lining up with TRBD1. Trimming cost V 2 bases and J 5 bases; bases outside gene matches: 8. The CDR3 sequence is 15 residues long. Germline V CDR1 and CDR2: LNHDA, SQIVND (reference sequence). The CDR3 bases are TGTGCCAGTAGTATAACAGGGGTACGGGGGACTGAAGCTTTCTTT. Encoded protein: CASSITGVRGTEAFF.

This chain links TRBV7-9 with TRBJ2-1; 7 nucleotides agree with TRBD2. Per germline, CDR1 SEHNR and CDR2 FQNEAQ (reference sequence). The ends lost 10 bases at V and 0 bases at J; junction bases unmatched: 9. The CDR3 consists of 15 residues. This chain's CDR3 is CAIEGRESSYNEQFF. The CDR3 coding sequence is TGTGCCATCGAAGGGAGGGAGAGCTCCTACAATGAGCAGTTCTTC.

V is TRBV5-4 and J is TRBJ1-1; TRBD1 is a possible D gene (5 bases). V gave up 4 bases and J gave up 5 bases, with 21 bases separating them. The germline CDR1 and CDR2 sequences are SGHNT and YYREEE (reference sequence). The CDR3 has 16 residues. This chain's CDR3 is CASSPSGARVITEAFF. CDR3 bases: TGTGCCAGCAGCCCCAGTGGGGCCAGGGTTATTACTGAAGCTTTCTTT.

This chain joins TRBV7-2 and TRBJ2-7; D unclear. V was pared by 6 bases and J by 3 bases, with 30 bases between. The CDR3 length is 19 residues. From germline, CDR1 is SGHTA and CDR2 FQGNSA. The CDR3 protein is CASRTSPDCSFVLIYEQYF. The CDR3 region has the DNA TGTGCCAGCAGGACCAGTCCAGACTGTAGCTTCGTCCTGATCTACGAGCAGTACTTC. The entire variable domain, with the rest obtained from reference TRBV7-2 and TRBJ2-7, is as follows: GAGVSQSPSNKVTEKGKDVELRCDPISGHTALYWYRQSLGQGLEFLIYFQGNSAPDKSGLPSDRFSAERTGGSVSTLTIQRTQQEDSAVYLCASRTSPDCSFVLIYEQYFGPGTRLTVT.

The V gene is TRBV28, the J gene TRBJ1-2, with 7 bases lining up with TRBD1. This CDR3 contains 13 residues. The V segment lost 8 bases and the J segment 3 bases; nucleotides outside the gene matches: 6. Germline V gene lookup returns CDR1 MDHEN and CDR2 SYDVKM. This CDR3 is CASRLGGDYGYTF. CDR3 nucleotides: TGTGCCAGCCGGCTAGGGGGCGACTATGGCTACACCTTC.

The rearrangement links TRBV14 to TRBJ1-3; TRBD1 agrees at 9 bases. The J segment lost 4 bases and the V segment lost 5 bases, leaving 6 bases of the junction unmatched. The CDR3 contains 15 residues. From germline, CDR1 is SGHDN and CDR2 FVKESK. The CDR3: CASSLDRGLGNTIYF. The DNA for the CDR3 is TGTGCCAGCAGCTTGGACAGGGGCTTAGGAAACACCATATATTTT.